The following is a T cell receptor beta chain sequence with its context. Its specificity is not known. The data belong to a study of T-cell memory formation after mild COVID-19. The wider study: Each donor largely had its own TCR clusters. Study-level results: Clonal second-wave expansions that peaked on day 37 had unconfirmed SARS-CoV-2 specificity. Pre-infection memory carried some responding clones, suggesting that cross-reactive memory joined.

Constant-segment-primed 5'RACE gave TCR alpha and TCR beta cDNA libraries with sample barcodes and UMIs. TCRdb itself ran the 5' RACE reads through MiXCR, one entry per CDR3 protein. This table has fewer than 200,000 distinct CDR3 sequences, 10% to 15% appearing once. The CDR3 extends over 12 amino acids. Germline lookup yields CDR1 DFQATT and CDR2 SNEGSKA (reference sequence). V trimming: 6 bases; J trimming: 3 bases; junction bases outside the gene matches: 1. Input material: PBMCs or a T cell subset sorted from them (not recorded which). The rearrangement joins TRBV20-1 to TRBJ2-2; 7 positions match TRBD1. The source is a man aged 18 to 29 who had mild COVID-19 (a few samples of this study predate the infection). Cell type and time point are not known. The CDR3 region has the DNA TGCAGTGCCGACAGGGACACCGGGGAGCTGTTTTTT. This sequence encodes CSADRDTGELFF.